This T cell receptor (beta chain) was recovered during a study of blood T cell repertoires in COVID-19. This clone was seen more than once but under ten times. The CDR3 contains 19 residues. The data were produced by immunoSEQ multiplex PCR, yet TCRdb's version contains in-frame clones alone and is incomplete. Among 130,000 or so clones listed, roughly 88% were seen once. Sequences were obtained from peripheral blood. The sequence was collected from a man aged 35-49 years with acute or convalescent COVID-19. This chain joins TRBV21-1 and TRBJ2-2; the listed D gene, TRBD2, was not tested against the DNA. TRBV21-1 is flagged as a pseudogene. DNA of the CDR3: TGTGCCAGCAGCAAAGAGGGACTAGCGGGGGGCCTAAACACCGGGGAGCTGTTTTTT. Its translation: CASSKEGLAGGLNTGELFF.